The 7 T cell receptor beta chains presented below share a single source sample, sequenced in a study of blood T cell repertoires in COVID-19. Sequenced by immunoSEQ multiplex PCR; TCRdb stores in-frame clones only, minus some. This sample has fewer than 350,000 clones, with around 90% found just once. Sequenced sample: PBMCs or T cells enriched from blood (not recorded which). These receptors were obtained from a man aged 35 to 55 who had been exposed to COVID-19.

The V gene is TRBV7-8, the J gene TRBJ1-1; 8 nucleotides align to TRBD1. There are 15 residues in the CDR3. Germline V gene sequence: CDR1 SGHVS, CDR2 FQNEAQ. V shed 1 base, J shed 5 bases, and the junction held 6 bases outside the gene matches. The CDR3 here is CASSLVGQGGTEAFF. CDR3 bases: TGTGCCAGCAGCTTAGTCGGACAGGGTGGGACTGAAGCTTTCTTT.

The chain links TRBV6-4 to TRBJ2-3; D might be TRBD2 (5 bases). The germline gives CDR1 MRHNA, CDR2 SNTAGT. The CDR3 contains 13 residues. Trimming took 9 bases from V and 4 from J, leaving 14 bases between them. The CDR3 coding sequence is TGTGCCAGGAATGTGGGAGAGGCAGATACGCAGTATTTT. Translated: CARNVGEADTQYF.

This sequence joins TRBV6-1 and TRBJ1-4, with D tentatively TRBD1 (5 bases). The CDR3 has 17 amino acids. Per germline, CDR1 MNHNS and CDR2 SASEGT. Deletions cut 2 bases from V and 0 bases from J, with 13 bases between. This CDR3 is CASSEYVTGPTNEKLFF. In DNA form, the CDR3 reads TGTGCCAGCAGTGAATATGTTACAGGACCAACTAATGAAAAACTGTTTTTT.

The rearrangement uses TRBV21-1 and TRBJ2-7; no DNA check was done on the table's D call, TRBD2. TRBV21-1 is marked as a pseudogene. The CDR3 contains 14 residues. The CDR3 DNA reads TGTGCCAGCAGCGAGAGGGTGGAGGGGTACGAGCAGTACTTC. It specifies CASSERVEGYEQYF.

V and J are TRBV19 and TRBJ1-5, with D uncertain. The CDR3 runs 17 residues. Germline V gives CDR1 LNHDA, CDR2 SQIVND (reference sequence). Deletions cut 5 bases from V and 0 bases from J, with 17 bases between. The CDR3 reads CASSQKEGSYSNQPQHF. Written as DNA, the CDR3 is TGTGCCAGTAGTCAAAAGGAGGGCAGCTATAGCAATCAGCCCCAGCATTTT.

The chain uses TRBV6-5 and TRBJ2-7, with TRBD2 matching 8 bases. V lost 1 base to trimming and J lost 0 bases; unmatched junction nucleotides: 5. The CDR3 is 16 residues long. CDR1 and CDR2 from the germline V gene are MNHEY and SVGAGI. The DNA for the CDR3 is TGTGCCAGCAGTTACTTAATAGCGGGGAACTCCTACGAGCAGTACTTC. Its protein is CASSYLIAGNSYEQYF.

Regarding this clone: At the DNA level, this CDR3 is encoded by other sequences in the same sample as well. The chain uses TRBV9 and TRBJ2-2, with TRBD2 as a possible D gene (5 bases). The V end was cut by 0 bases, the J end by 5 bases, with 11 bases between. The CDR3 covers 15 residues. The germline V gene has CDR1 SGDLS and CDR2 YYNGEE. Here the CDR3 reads CASSVAGGGTGELFF. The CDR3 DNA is TGTGCCAGCAGCGTAGCTGGAGGCGGGACCGGGGAGCTGTTTTTT.